A single sample gave rise to the 16 T cell receptor beta chains below, sequenced in a study of Tregs in tolerant kidney transplant recipients. The data were produced by immunoSEQ multiplex PCR, yet TCRdb's version contains in-frame clones alone and is incomplete. This sample has about 110,000 clones, with 90% found just once. The starting material was CD4+ T cells from blood, obtained before the transplant. All receptors derive from a human donor who received a combined kidney and bone marrow transplant.

This chain links TRBV10-3 with TRBJ2-1; 7 bases map to TRBD2. Looked up from germline, CDR1 is ENHRY and CDR2 is SYGVKD. The CDR3 has 15 residues. The trim removed 2 bases at V and 6 bases at J, leaving 7 bases unmatched. CDR3 bases: TGTGCCATCAGTGAGGGTGCGGGAGCGGGCAATGAGCAGTTCTTC. Translation gives CAISEGAGAGNEQFF.

CDR3 protein: CASGSPTIGETQYF. The DNA of the CDR3 is TGTGCTAGTGGTTCACCGACAATAGGAGAGACCCAGTACTTC. This rearrangement joins TRBV12-5 to TRBJ2-5; D is undetermined. The CDR3 covers 14 residues. V was shortened by 4 bases and J by 4 bases, with 13 bases between the two germline ends. CDR1 is LGHNT, CDR2 FRNRAP, per germline.

The chain joins TRBV6-6 to TRBJ2-2; D gene unclear. V was cut by 5 bases and J by 5 bases, with 15 bases left in between. Germline CDR1 and CDR2: MNHNY and SVGAGI (reference sequence). The CDR3 extends over 15 amino acids. CDR3 DNA: TGTGCCAGCAGTACCCTCTCCCTAGGAACCGGGGAGCTGTTTTTT. Translating it yields CASSTLSLGTGELFF.

The chain has TRBV6-6 and TRBJ1-1; possibly TRBD1 for D (6 bases). The germline gives CDR1 MNHNY, CDR2 SVGAGI (reference sequence). V dropped 4 bases and J dropped 0 bases, with 9 bases sitting between them. This CDR3 has 14 amino acids. The CDR3 coding sequence is TGTGCCAGCAGTTTGTCAGGGGTGAACACTGAAGCTTTCTTT. Encoded protein: CASSLSGVNTEAFF.

V and J are TRBV29-1 and TRBJ1-3; tentatively, D is TRBD1 (5 bases). Germline lookup yields CDR1 SQVTM and CDR2 ANQGSEA. The CDR3 has 14 amino acids. CDR3 coding DNA: TGCAGTCATGGATCTCTTTGGGCAGGGAACACCATATATTTT. As protein: CSHGSLWAGNTIYF.

This chain links TRBV4-2 with TRBJ1-1; 7 bases map to TRBD1. CDR3 length: 17 amino acids. The V and J ends lost 0 bases and 2 bases, in that order; junction bases with no gene match: 9. Per germline, CDR1 LGHNA and CDR2 YNFKEQ. The CDR3 here is CASSQDNAGTDNTEAFF. CDR3 coding DNA: TGTGCCAGCAGCCAAGACAACGCCGGGACAGACAACACTGAAGCTTTCTTT.

The chain links TRBV27 to TRBJ2-1; tentatively, D is TRBD2 (6 bases). This CDR3 is built from 15 residues. Germline loops: CDR1 MNHEY, CDR2 SMNVEV (reference sequence). Trimming cost V 5 bases and J 0 bases, with 11 bases left between them. The CDR3, as DNA: TGTGCCAGCAGTAGCCACGGGAGCTCCTACAATGAGCAGTTCTTC. Its translation is CASSSHGSSYNEQFF.

This chain joins TRBV7-2 and TRBJ1-4; possibly TRBD1 for D (6 bases). This CDR3 has 14 residues. V was shortened by 5 bases and J by 4 bases, with 11 bases between the two germline ends. The germline V gene has CDR1 SGHTA and CDR2 FQGNSA. The CDR3 protein is CASSTGTLNEKLFF. CDR3 bases: TGTGCCAGCAGCACCGGGACACTTAATGAAAAACTGTTTTTT.

This clone was counted once. The chain uses TRBV5-1 and TRBJ1-5; D unresolved. The V gene lost 0 bases and the J gene lost 0 bases, with 7 bases spanning the gap. CDR3 size: 15 residues. Looked up from germline, CDR1 is SGHRS and CDR2 is YFSETQ. In DNA form, the CDR3 reads TGCGCCAGCAGCTTGGATGACTTTAGCAATCAGCCCCAGCATTTT. Its translation: CASSLDDFSNQPQHF.

CDR3 residues: CASSLVAGGRYNEQFF. In DNA form, the CDR3 reads TGTGCCAGCAGTTTAGTAGCGGGGGGACGCTACAATGAGCAGTTCTTC. V gene TRBV28 combines with J gene TRBJ2-1, with 10 bases aligning to TRBD2. This CDR3 has 16 residues. V lost 2 bases, J lost 3 bases, and 4 bases stayed unmatched. The germline V gene has CDR1 MDHEN and CDR2 SYDVKM. The variable domain in full, with the rest retrieved from reference TRBV28 and TRBJ2-1, is DVKVTQSSRYLVKRTGEKVFLECVQDMDHENMFWYRQDPGLGLRLIYFSYDVKMKEKGDIPEGYSVSREKKERFSLILESASTNQTSMYLCASSLVAGGRYNEQFFGPGTRLTVL.

CDR3 residues: CASSLPGGKGNIQYF. DNA for the CDR3: TGTGCCAGCAGTTTGCCGGGTGGGAAGGGGAACATTCAGTACTTC. This rearrangement joins TRBV28 to TRBJ2-4, with a possible D match to TRBD1 (5 bases). Trimming removed 3 bases from V and 7 bases from J, with 16 bases in between. Germline V gene lookup returns CDR1 MDHEN and CDR2 SYDVKM. The CDR3 is made up of 15 amino acids.

The rearrangement joins TRBV10-2 to TRBJ1-5, with 7 bases that match TRBD1. This CDR3 has 15 residues. The V gene end was trimmed by 5 bases and the J gene end by 1 base; junction bases not matched to a gene: 5. Germline loops: CDR1 WSHSY, CDR2 SAAADI. The CDR3 DNA reads TGCGCCAGCAGTTCGGGACAGCCGAGCAATCAGCCCCAGCATTTT. Encoded protein: CASSSGQPSNQPQHF.

V gene TRBV9 combines with J gene TRBJ2-5; 7 bases align to TRBD2. CDR1 SGDLS and CDR2 YYNGEE come from the germline V gene. This CDR3 has 16 amino acids. The trim removed 3 bases at V and 1 base at J, leaving 9 bases unmatched. In DNA, the CDR3 is TGTGCCAGCAGCGAAAAGGGGCGGGGGTTCCAAGAGACCCAGTACTTC. Encoded protein: CASSEKGRGFQETQYF.

The chain carries TRBV7-2 and TRBJ1-4; D is possibly TRBD1 (6 bases). Trimming removed 4 bases from V and 3 bases from J, with 12 bases in between. The CDR3 extends over 15 amino acids. Germline V gives CDR1 SGHTA, CDR2 FQGNSA. CDR3 nucleotides: TGTGCCAGCAGCTCCCGGGGGGCGGCTAATGAAAAACTGTTTTTT. Its protein product is CASSSRGAANEKLFF.

V is TRBV5-1 and J is TRBJ1-1, with D maybe TRBD1 (5 bases). The CDR3 loop spans 14 amino acids. Germline CDR1 reads SGHRS; CDR2 reads YFSETQ. V lost 7 bases, J lost 5 bases, and 18 bases lay in between. Written as DNA, the CDR3 is TGCGCCAGCGCCCCGACGTGGGGGGGTACTGAAGCTTTCTTT. Amino acids: CASAPTWGGTEAFF.

This rearrangement joins TRBV28 to TRBJ2-5, with TRBD1 matching 11 bases. Trimming took 4 bases from V and 5 from J; bases not matched to a gene: 9. The CDR3 consists of 16 residues. Germline V gene sequence: CDR1 MDHEN, CDR2 SYDVKM. The CDR3, as DNA: TGTGCCAGCAGTTCCCCGGACAGGGGGCTGGGGGAGACCCAGTACTTC. Its translation is CASSSPDRGLGETQYF.